This T cell receptor beta chain was profiled in a study of monozygotic twins with inflammatory bowel disease. Regarding the study as a whole: Added variability in patient repertoires may stem from differing immunosuppressive treatments. Evidence did not back any single strong signal or clonotype linked to IBD. IBD patients, compared with healthy twins, shared fewer clonotypes with others (especially with disease activity). Concordant and discordant twins showed no difference in repertoire similarity, possibly from limited power.

On this clonotype: Its specificity is not known.

This CDR3 region has 16 residues. Germline V gene data show CDR1 as SGHDT and CDR2 as YYEEEE. After re-calling the 5' RACE reads, TCRdb lists one entry per CDR3 protein, DNA absent. The table gives around 400,000 distinct CDR3 sequences; the top ten clones make up 2% to 3% of it. Material for sequencing was blood. V and J are TRBV5-6 and TRBJ1-2; the D call from TCRdb, TRBD1, cannot be confirmed without DNA. The TCR originated in a human donor with ulcerative colitis or Crohn's disease, or a healthy co-twin of an affected twin (not recorded which). The CDR3 region is CASSSRTGSSHGGYTF.